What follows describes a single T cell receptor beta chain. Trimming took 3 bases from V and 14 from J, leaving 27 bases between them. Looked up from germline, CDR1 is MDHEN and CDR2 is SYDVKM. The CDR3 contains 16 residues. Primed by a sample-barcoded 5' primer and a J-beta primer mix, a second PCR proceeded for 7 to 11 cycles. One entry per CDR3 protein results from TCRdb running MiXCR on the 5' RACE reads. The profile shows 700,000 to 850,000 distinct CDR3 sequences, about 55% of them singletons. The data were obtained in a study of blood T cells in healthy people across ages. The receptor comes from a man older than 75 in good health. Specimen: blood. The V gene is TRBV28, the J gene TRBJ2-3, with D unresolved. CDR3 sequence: CASSFHLLDEHRYAYF. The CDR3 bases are TGTGCCAGCAGTTTTCACCTTTTGGACGAACACAGATACGCGTATTTT. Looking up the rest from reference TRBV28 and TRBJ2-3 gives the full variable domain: DVKVTQSSRYLVKRTGEKVFLECVQDMDHENMFWYRQDPGLGLRLIYFSYDVKMKEKGDIPEGYSVSREKKERFSLILESASTNQTSMYLCASSFHLLDEHRYAYFGPGTRLTVL.